Listed below are T cell receptor beta chains from one sample, sequenced in a study of neurological immune-mediated disorders. Each CDR3 protein is one row after TCRdb ran MiXCR on the 5' RACE reads. Of more than 45,000 distinct CDR3 sequences listed, approximately 3.8% are singletons. Sequences were obtained from PBMCs. These receptors originate from a young man with multiple sclerosis. Each CDR3 is given with its conserved first and last residue. A D gene is named only where the DNA matches it firmly. Clone size is stated in some rows and not others, as once, few, many or a class when expanded.

size: -
V: TRBV20-1
D: -
J: TRBJ1-5
DNA: TGCAGTGCTAGAATTGGGACCGCTAGCAATCAGCCCCAGAATTTT
CDR3: CSARIGTASNQPQNF

size: -
V: TRBV4-1
D: TRBD1
J: TRBJ1-2
DNA: TGCGCCAGCAGCCGCCTGGGACAGGGCAACTATGGCTACACCTTC
CDR3: CASSRLGQGNYGYTF

size: many
V: TRBV6-6
D: TRBD1
J: TRBJ2-7
DNA: TGTGCCAGTAGGACAGGGAACGAGCAGTACTTC
CDR3: CASRTGNEQYF

size: many
V: TRBV18
D: TRBD1
J: TRBJ2-1
DNA: TGTGCCAGCCCCTACAGGGGCCGAAATGAGCAGTTCTTC
CDR3: CASPYRGRNEQFF

size: many
V: TRBV5-1
D: TRBD1
J: TRBJ2-1
DNA: TGCGCCAGCAGCTACCGGACAGGGGGGAATGAGCAGTTCTTC
CDR3: CASSYRTGGNEQFF

size: many
V: TRBV20-1
D: -
J: TRBJ1-1
DNA: TGCAGTGCTAGAACTCAAAACAGGGAGGGAACTGAAGCTTTCTTT
CDR3: CSARTQNREGTEAFF

size: many
V: TRBV2
D: -
J: TRBJ2-2
DNA: TGTGCCAGCAGCCCAAGTTTCGGAAATAGCATCTCCGGGGAGCTGTTTTTT
CDR3: CASSPSFGNSISGELFF

size: many
V: TRBV28
D: TRBD2
J: TRBJ2-7
DNA: TGTGCCAGCAGTTTGCTAGCGGGAGTCTACGAGCAGTACTTC
CDR3: CASSLLAGVYEQYF

size: many
V: TRBV5-6
D: TRBD1
J: TRBJ1-1
DNA: TGTGCCAGCAGCCCGACAGGGGACACTGAAGCTTTCTTT
CDR3: CASSPTGDTEAFF

size: few
V: TRBV12-3/TRBV12-4
D: -
J: TRBJ1-6
DNA: -
CDR3: CASSFGRGTPLNF

size: many
V: TRBV5-1
D: -
J: TRBJ2-1
DNA: TGCGCCAGCAGCTTGGAAGGGAGGAAGGACAATGAGCAGTTCTTC
CDR3: CASSLEGRKDNEQFF